This entry is about one T cell receptor (beta chain). In its sample, this clone was seen a few times. Its cognate antigen has yet to be identified. Base qualities are not recorded, but no much larger clone differs from it by a single base. TCRbeta CDR3 regions were amplified from genomic DNA by means of the immunoSEQ Assay, a bias-controlled multiplex PCR. For the original study's pipeline: Nucleated cell counts per sample were estimated from amplification of reference gene primers within the assay. To quantify the absolute abundance of each unique TCRbeta CDR3 rearrangement, sequence reads were collapsed and filtered. For each sample, productive Simpson clonality was calculated by taking the square root of Simpson's diversity index across productive rearrangements. TCRdb mirrors the immuneACCESS table, restricted to in-frame sequences. Some clones are absent from its copies; in checked studies, under half trace to an unresolved V gene, and the reason for the others is unknown. The V and J calls and clone size are taken from that table; D and trimming were inferred from the DNA. The sample table holds 130,000 to 150,000 clones, of which about 87% were seen once. The top ten clonotypes cover approximately 0.98% of the sample.

The data were obtained in a study of blood T cell repertoires in COVID-19 (dated by TCRdb to 2018 to 2021). Describing the broader study: Samples covering the acute and convalescent phases of COVID-19 were provided by collaborators in the United States, Italy and Spain. The prospective study material was composed of cDNA or gDNA derived from T cells, B-cell-depleted T cells, or PBMCs. Subjects who had been exposed to COVID-19, were actively infected with it, or had recovered from it provided the deeply sampled blood TCRbeta repertoires that made up the dataset. The repertoires were released in a freely available public database intended as a resource for research on the immune response to SARS-CoV-2. The samples were drawn from the first 160 participants of the ongoing ImmuneRACE study and from some 1,300 subjects provided by 6 global collaborators. The sample metadata nearly always contained a de-identified subject ID, COVID-19 status, age in years and sex. Where available, HLA class I and class II types were taken from metadata supplied by the sample provider and were not determined by assay-based typing. What the study reported, not specific to this receptor: The quantity of clinical and demographic metadata differed by source and by participant and was supplied without curation.

From a lookup of the germline V gene (reference sequence), CDR1 and CDR2 are LNHNV and YYDKDF. Compared with germline, V lacks 0 bases and J lacks 3 bases; bases without a gene match: 2. The CDR3 holds 14 amino acids from the cysteine to the phenylalanine. Only CDR3 DNA is held: 42 bases, read in frame from base 1. The collaborating institutions used their own protocols to collect whole blood in K2EDTA tubes. For TCRbeta analysis, collaborators shipped samples in one of three forms: frozen whole blood, isolated PBMCs, or DNA extracted from either of those sample types. The sequenced sample consisted of peripheral blood. Recombination linked TRBV15 to TRBJ2-7, and TRBD2 aligns with 7 junction nucleotides. The TCR originated in a woman in her forties or fifties with acute or convalescent COVID-19. For the CDR3, the sequence is CATSRERGNYEQYF. The sequence in DNA is TGTGCCACCAGCAGAGAGCGGGGGAACTACGAGCAGTACTTC.